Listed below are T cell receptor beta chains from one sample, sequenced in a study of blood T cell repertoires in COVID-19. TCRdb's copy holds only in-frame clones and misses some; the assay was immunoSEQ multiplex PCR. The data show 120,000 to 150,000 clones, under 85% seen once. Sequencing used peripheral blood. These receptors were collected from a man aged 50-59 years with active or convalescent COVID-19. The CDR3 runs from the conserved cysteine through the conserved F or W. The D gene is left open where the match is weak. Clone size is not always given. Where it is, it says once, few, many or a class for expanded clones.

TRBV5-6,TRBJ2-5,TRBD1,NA,TGTGCCAGCAGCTTTCGTGGGACAGGGCAAGAGACCCAGTACTTC,CASSFRGTGQETQYF
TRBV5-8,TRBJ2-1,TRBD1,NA,TGTGCCAGCAGCCCGGTAGGACAGGGGGTCTGGAATGAGCAGTTCTTC,CASSPVGQGVWNEQFF
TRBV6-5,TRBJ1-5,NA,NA,TGTGCCAGCAGTCCAGGTACCTATAGCAATCAGCCCCAGCATTTT,CASSPGTYSNQPQHF
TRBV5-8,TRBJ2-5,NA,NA,TGTGCCAGCAGCTTGGGGCGGCAAGAGACCCAGTACTTC,CASSLGRQETQYF
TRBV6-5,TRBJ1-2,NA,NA,TGTGCCAGCAGTTACTCGAGAGTAAACTATGGCTACACCTTC,CASSYSRVNYGYTF
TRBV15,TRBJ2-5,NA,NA,TGTGCCACCAGCAGAGGTGGAGGGAATGGAGAGACCCAGTACTTC,CATSRGGGNGETQYF
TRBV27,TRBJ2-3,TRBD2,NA,TGTGCCAGCTGCACCGGGACTAGCGGGAGCCTTCGCACAGATACGCAGTATTTT,CASCTGTSGSLRTDTQYF
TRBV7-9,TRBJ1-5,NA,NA,TGTGCCAGCAGCAAGGACACCCTAGGGCAGCCCCAGCATTTT,CASSKDTLGQPQHF
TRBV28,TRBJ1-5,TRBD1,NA,TGTGCCAGCAGTTCCCCCCGACAGGGCCGCCAGCCCCAGCATTTT,CASSSPRQGRQPQHF
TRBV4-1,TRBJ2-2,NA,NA,TGCGCCAGCAGCCAAGTGGCCTCCGGGGAGCTGTTTTTT,CASSQVASGELFF
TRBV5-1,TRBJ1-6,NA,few,TGCGCCAGCAGGGGTGAGGGGGACTCACCCCTCCACTTT,CASRGEGDSPLHF
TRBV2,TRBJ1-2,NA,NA,TGTGCCAGCGAACCCGGGGGTTTGGACTATGGCTACACCTTC,CASEPGGLDYGYTF
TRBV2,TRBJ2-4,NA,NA,TGTGCCAGCGCAGCAACCGACAGGTTTATTCAGTACTTC,CASAATDRFIQYF
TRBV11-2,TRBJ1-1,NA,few,TGTGCCAGCAGCTTGCAATGGGGAGCGGGGATGAACACTGAAGCTTTCTTT,CASSLQWGAGMNTEAFF
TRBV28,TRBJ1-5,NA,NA,TGTGCCAGCAGTTTGGGGCAGAGCAATCAGCCCCAGCATTTT,CASSLGQSNQPQHF
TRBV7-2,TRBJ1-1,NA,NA,TGTGCCAGCAGCTTAGCACGGGAGAACACTGAAGCTTTCTTT,CASSLARENTEAFF
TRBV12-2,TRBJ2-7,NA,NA,TGTGCAAAAAAGACAGGGGGGCCCTACGAGCAGTACTTC,CAKKTGGPYEQYF
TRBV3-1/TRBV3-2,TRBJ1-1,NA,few,TGTGCCAGCAGCCAATACTGGGGGCGGGGGACTGAAGCTTTCTTT,CASSQYWGRGTEAFF
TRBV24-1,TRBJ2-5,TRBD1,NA,TGTGCCACCAGTGATTTAAGGTGGGGGACAGGGCGGGAGACCCAGTACTTC,CATSDLRWGTGRETQYF
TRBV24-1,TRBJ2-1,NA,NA,TGTGCCACCAGTGATTTGCTTTATCCTGAGCAGTTCTTC,CATSDLLYPEQFF
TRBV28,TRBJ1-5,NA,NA,TGTGCCAGCAGTCCAGGGGATCAGCCCCAGCATTTT,CASSPGDQPQHF
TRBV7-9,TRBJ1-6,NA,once,TGTGCCAGCAGCTTTGGAGAATCACCCCTCCACTTT,CASSFGESPLHF
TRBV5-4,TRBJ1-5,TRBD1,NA,TGTGCCAGCAGCCGAAGGTGGGGACAGGGGCTAAGTGGGCCCCAGCATTTT,CASSRRWGQGLSGPQHF
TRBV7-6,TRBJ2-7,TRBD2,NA,TGTGCCAGCAGCTTAGGGGGGGGACGTAGCTACGAGCAGTACTTC,CASSLGGGRSYEQYF
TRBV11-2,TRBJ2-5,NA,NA,TGTGCCAGCAGCCCACCAAATTTCGGGATAGAGACCCAGTACTTC,CASSPPNFGIETQYF
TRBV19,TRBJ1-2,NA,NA,TGTGCCAGTAGTATCATCTCGGGTAACTATGGCTACACCTTC,CASSIISGNYGYTF
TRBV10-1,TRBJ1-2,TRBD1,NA,TGCGCCAGCAGTGAGACAGGGGCTAATGGATGGAACTATGGCTACACCTTC,CASSETGANGWNYGYTF
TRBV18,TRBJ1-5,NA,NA,TGTGCCAGCTCACCATACAAATCCAATCAGCCCCAGCATTTT,CASSPYKSNQPQHF
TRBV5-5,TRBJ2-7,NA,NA,TGTGCCAGCAGTGACGACAGCTCCTACGAGCAGTACTTC,CASSDDSSYEQYF
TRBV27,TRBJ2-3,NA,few,TGTGCCAGCATCACAGGGGGGGTAAGGTATTTT,CASITGGVRYF
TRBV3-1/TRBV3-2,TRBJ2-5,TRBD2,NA,TGTGCCAGCAGCCAAGTTCGCGGGAGGGCGAGCCAAGAGACCCAGTACTTC,CASSQVRGRASQETQYF
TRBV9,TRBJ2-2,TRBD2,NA,TGTGCCAGCAGCCCTAGACTAGCGGACGGGGAGCTGTTTTTT,CASSPRLADGELFF